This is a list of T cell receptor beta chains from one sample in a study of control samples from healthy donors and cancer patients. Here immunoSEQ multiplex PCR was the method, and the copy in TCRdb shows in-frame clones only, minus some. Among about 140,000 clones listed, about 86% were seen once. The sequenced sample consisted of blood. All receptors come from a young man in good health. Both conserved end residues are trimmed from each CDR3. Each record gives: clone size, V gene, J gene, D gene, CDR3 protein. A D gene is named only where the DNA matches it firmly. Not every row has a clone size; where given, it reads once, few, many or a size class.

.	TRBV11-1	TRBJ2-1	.	ASSLTNYNEQF
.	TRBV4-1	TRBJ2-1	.	ASSQGDHNNEQF
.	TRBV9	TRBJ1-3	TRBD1	ASSTGTAPGNTIY
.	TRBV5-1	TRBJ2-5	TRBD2	ASSPGLALDRQETQY
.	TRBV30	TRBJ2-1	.	AWSVGSSYNEQF
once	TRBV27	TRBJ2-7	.	ASSLIGGEQY
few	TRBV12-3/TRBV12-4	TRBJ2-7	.	ASAGSYEQY
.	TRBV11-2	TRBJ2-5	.	ASTDARRETQY
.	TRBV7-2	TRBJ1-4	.	ASSLEPGDHEKLF
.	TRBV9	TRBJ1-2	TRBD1	ASSGQGYGYT
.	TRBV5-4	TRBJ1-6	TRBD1	ASSLGRGQSPLH
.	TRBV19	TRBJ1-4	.	ASSIPGYNEKLF
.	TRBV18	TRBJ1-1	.	ASSPTAKNTEAF
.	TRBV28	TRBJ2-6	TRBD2	ASSTTPGQRTSGAPRGANVLT
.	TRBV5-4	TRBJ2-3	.	ASSSGPGGDTQY
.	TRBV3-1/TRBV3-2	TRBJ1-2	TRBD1	ASSHRQGIYGYT
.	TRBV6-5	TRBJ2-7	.	ASSPRVYTSYEQY
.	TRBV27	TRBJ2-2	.	ASSRGAATGELF
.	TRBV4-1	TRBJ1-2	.	ASSQDFGGTNYGYT
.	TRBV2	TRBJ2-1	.	ASNRDSYNEQF
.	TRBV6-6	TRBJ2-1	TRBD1	ASSQGTDNEQF
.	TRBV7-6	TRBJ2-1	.	ASSGDQKVHNEQF
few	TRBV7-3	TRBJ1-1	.	ASSIQENTEAF
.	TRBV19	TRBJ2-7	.	ATQGFRNEQY
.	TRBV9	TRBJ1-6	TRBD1	ASSPTGQGVEPLH
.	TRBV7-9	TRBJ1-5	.	ASSGQQGNGNQPQH
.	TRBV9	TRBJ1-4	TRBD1	ASSVAPGTGEKLF
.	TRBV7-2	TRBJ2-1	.	ASSPLLLDNEQF
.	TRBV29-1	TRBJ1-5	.	SVASRISYRSNQPQH
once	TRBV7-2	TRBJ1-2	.	ASSLNGPNYGYT
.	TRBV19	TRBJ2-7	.	ASSRDSYEQY
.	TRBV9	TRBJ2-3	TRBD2	ASSPAGPDTQY
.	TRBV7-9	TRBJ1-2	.	ASSLARQANYGYT
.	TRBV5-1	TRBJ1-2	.	ASSLSAGEDGYT
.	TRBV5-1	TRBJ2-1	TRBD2	ASSPGTSGGAWQF
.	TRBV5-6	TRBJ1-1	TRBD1	ASSLVVGQGGLMNTEAF
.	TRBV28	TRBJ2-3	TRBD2	ASTPRLAGADTQY
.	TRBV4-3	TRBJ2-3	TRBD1	ASSLTGAGDTQY
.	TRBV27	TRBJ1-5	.	ASSLYGGTGPQH
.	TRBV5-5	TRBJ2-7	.	ASSLNRRSYEQY
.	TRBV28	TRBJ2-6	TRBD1	ASRGPRMGANVLT
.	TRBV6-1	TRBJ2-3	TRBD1	ASGDRGGSDTQY
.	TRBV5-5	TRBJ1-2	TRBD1	ASSLRTGGNYGYT
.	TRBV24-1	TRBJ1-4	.	ATSDPGRPPLF
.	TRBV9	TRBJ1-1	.	ASSVEEGWTEAF
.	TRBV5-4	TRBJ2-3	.	ASSLSFGTTDTQY